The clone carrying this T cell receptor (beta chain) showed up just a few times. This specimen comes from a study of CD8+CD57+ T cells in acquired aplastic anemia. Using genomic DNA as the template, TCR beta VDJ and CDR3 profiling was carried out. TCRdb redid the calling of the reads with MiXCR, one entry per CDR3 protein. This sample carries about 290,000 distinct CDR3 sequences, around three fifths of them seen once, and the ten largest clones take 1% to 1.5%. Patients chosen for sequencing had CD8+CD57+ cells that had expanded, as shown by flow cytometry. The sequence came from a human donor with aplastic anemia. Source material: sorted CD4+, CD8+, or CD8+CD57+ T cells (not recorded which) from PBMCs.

The CDR3 DNA sequence: TGCAGTGCTGGGCGGGGTGGGGAGACCCAGTACTTC. Translation: CSAGRGGETQYF. V usage is TRBV20-1 and J usage is TRBJ2-5, with a tentative D call TRBD2 (6 bases). This CDR3 has 12 residues. Between the trimmed V and J ends, which lost 5 bases and 5 bases, there was a span of 12 bases. Germline loops: CDR1 DFQATT, CDR2 SNEGSKA (reference sequence).